This T cell receptor (beta chain) was identified in a study of T-cell memory formation after mild COVID-19. Across the whole study: TCR clusters showed largely donor specificity.

This CDR3 is 16 amino acids long. The V segment lost 2 bases and the J segment 3 bases; nucleotides outside the gene matches: 7. Per germline, CDR1 SEHNR and CDR2 FQNEAQ (reference sequence). After 5'RACE with constant-segment primers, TCR alpha and TCR beta cDNA libraries carrying sample barcodes and UMIs were obtained. TCRdb reanalysed the 5' RACE reads using MiXCR and keeps one entry per CDR3 protein. This table holds hundreds of thousands of distinct CDR3 sequences, around a sixth found once. The receptor was derived from an adult woman who had mild COVID-19 (a few samples of this study predate the infection). Cell type and time point are not known. The sample comprised PBMCs or a T cell subset sorted from them (not recorded which). The genes are TRBV7-9 and TRBJ1-2, with TRBD1 identical over 9 bases. Here the CDR3 reads CASSLRTDRGDYGYTF. In DNA, the CDR3 is TGTGCCAGCAGCTTAAGAACGGACAGGGGAGACTATGGCTACACCTTC. Drawing the rest from reference TRBV7-9 and TRBJ1-2, the complete variable domain is DTGVSQNPRHKITKRGQNVTFRCDPISEHNRLYWYRQTLGQGPEFLTYFQNEAQLEKSRLLSDRFSAERPKGSFSTLEIQRTEQGDSAMYLCASSLRTDRGDYGYTFGSGTRLTVV.